Presented here are 31 T cell receptor beta chains from one specimen sequenced in a study of cytotoxic CD8 clonotypes in ibrutinib-treated CLL. Repertoires were generated with immunoSEQ multiplex PCR, while TCRdb's copy carries only in-frame clones and drops some. The table includes roughly 180,000 clones, over 60% detected once. This sample comprised PBMCs, obtained after 24 months of ibrutinib treatment. These receptors were obtained from a human donor with chronic lymphocytic leukemia.

The V call is TRBV11-1, the J call TRBJ2-1, with D uncertain. Germline V lookup: CDR1 SGHAT, CDR2 FQDESV (reference sequence). The CDR3 has 13 amino acids. V lost 2 bases and J lost 6, with 8 bases in between. CDR3 amino acids: CASSLRFRNEQFF. CDR3 DNA sequence: TGTGCCAGCAGCTTAAGGTTCCGCAATGAGCAGTTCTTC.

The chain uses TRBV14 and TRBJ2-7, with 9 bases identical to TRBD1. CDR1 and CDR2 from the germline V gene are SGHDN and FVKESK. This CDR3 spans 15 amino acids. J gave up 4 bases and V 2 bases, and 6 bases lay outside the gene matches. The CDR3 nucleotides are TGTGCCAGCAGCCAAACCGGGACAGGGCCTTACGAGCAGTACTTC. It is translated as CASSQTGTGPYEQYF.

This clone has only a few counts. The chain links TRBV28 to TRBJ1-1; D is uncertain. Germline-derived CDR1 and CDR2 are MDHEN and SYDVKM. The germline V and J ends were trimmed by 7 bases and 6 bases, with 15 bases remaining between them. The CDR3 totals 13 residues. In nucleotides, the CDR3 is TGTGCCAGCACTCTGGCCCAAACCCCTGAAGCTTTCTTT. It translates to CASTLAQTPEAFF.

This chain connects TRBV6-1 to TRBJ1-5; weak D call: TRBD1 (6 bases). The CDR3 length is 15 residues. Trimming stripped 2 bases from V and 2 bases from J, with 10 bases between. Germline CDR1 is MNHNS and CDR2 is SASEGT. CDR3 residues: CASSERTVGNQPQHF. The CDR3 nucleotides read TGTGCCAGCAGTGAAAGGACAGTAGGCAATCAGCCCCAGCATTTT.

This sequence joins TRBV27 and TRBJ1-1, with a tentative D call TRBD1 (6 bases). The germline V gene has CDR1 MNHEY and CDR2 SMNVEV (reference sequence). Trimming stripped 1 base from V and 4 bases from J, with 10 bases between. The CDR3 is 14 amino acids. The CDR3 reads CASSLFRGGTEAFF. The CDR3 DNA sequence: TGTGCCAGCAGTTTATTCAGGGGTGGCACTGAAGCTTTCTTT.

J is TRBJ1-2 and V is TRBV28; 9 bases fit TRBD1. This CDR3 has 14 residues. Germline V CDR1 and CDR2: MDHEN, SYDVKM. With V trimmed by 4 bases and J by 6 bases, 6 bases remained unmatched. This CDR3 is CASSSPGTGNGYTF. The CDR3 bases are TGTGCCAGCAGTTCCCCCGGGACAGGGAATGGCTACACCTTC.

V and J are TRBV7-9 and TRBJ2-3; the match to TRBD2 covers 7 bases. CDR3 length: 16 residues. V shed 3 bases and J 3 bases; nucleotides not matched to a gene: 9. CDR1 is SEHNR and CDR2 is FQNEAQ in the germline V gene (reference sequence). The CDR3 is CASSFDAGARTDTQYF. The DNA of the CDR3 is TGTGCCAGCAGCTTTGATGCGGGAGCGAGAACAGATACGCAGTATTTT. Supplemented by reference TRBV7-9 and TRBJ2-3, the full variable domain reads DTGVSQNPRHKITKRGQNVTFRCDPISEHNRLYWYRQTLGQGPEFLTYFQNEAQLEKSRLLSDRFSAERPKGSFSTLEIQRTEQGDSAMYLCASSFDAGARTDTQYFGPGTRLTVL.

The V gene is TRBV19, the J gene TRBJ2-3; possibly TRBD1 for D (5 bases). Germline CDR1 LNHDA, CDR2 SQIVND (reference sequence). The CDR3 is made up of 12 amino acids. The V gene lost 8 bases and the J gene lost 9 bases, with 15 bases spanning the gap. The CDR3 reads CASCPGQGTQYF. Written as DNA, the CDR3 is TGTGCCAGTTGCCCCGGTCAGGGAACGCAGTATTTT.

V gene TRBV27 combines with J gene TRBJ1-1; D remains ambiguous. Trimming left V 6 bases short and J 1 base short, with 12 bases between. This CDR3 region has 14 residues. Germline values: CDR1 MNHEY, CDR2 SMNVEV (reference sequence). Here the CDR3 reads CASRKPDGNTEAFF. CDR3 nucleotides: TGTGCCAGCAGAAAACCCGACGGGAACACTGAAGCTTTCTTT.

This rearrangement joins TRBV28 to TRBJ2-5; D is possibly TRBD1 (6 bases). The CDR3 extends over 14 amino acids. Germline loops: CDR1 MDHEN, CDR2 SYDVKM. The germline V and J ends were trimmed by 4 bases and 10 bases, with 19 bases remaining between them. CDR3 protein: CASSSRKDRRFQYF. The CDR3 nucleotides are TGTGCCAGCAGTTCCCGAAAGGACAGACGTTTCCAGTACTTC.

V is TRBV19 and J is TRBJ2-1, with 12 bases that match TRBD2. Germline trimming cut 3 bases from V and 9 bases from J; bases unmatched to any gene: 6. This CDR3 is built from 15 residues. Per the germline V gene, CDR1 is LNHDA and CDR2 is SQIVND (reference sequence). The DNA of the CDR3 is TGTGCCAGTAGTATGATGGGACTAGCGGGTGGTGAGCAGTTCTTC. Translation: CASSMMGLAGGEQFF. Full variable domain (remainder filled in from reference TRBV19 and TRBJ2-1): DGGITQSPKYLFRKEGQNVTLSCEQNLNHDAMYWYRQDPGQGLRLIYYSQIVNDFQKGDIAEGYSVSREKKESFPLTVTSAQKNPTAFYLCASSMMGLAGGEQFFGPGTRLTVL.

J is TRBJ2-7 and V is TRBV7-2; 8 bases are a match to TRBD1. The CDR3 totals 14 residues. Trimming took 3 bases from V and 6 from J; bases not matched to a gene: 7. CDR1 and CDR2 from the germline V gene are SGHTA and FQGNSA. The CDR3 nucleotides are TGTGCCAGCAGCTTGAGACAGGGGAAAGGCGAGCAGTACTTC. This codes for CASSLRQGKGEQYF.

CDR3 sequence: CASSQDGAGSGNTIYF. The DNA of the CDR3 is TGCGCCAGCAGCCAAGATGGGGCAGGCTCTGGAAACACCATATATTTT. The genes are TRBV4-3 and TRBJ1-3; possible D gene TRBD1, 5 bases. V was clipped by 0 bases and J by 0 bases, with 9 bases between them. Germline V gene sequence: CDR1 LGHNA, CDR2 YSLEER. CDR3 length equals 16 residues.

This clone was picked up a small number of times. The chain joins TRBV6-1 to TRBJ2-7, with a tentative D call TRBD2 (7 bases). CDR1 and CDR2 (germline): MNHNS, SASEGT. V was clipped by 8 bases and J by 5 bases, with 19 bases between them. The CDR3 consists of 14 residues. The CDR3 nucleotides are TGTGCCAGCGGGAGGGGGTCGAGTTCCGACGAGCAGTACTTC. Protein product: CASGRGSSSDEQYF.

This rearrangement joins TRBV27 to TRBJ2-7; D is uncertain. The CDR3 length is 13 residues. Trimming removed 2 bases at V and 6 bases at J, with 11 bases between. The germline V gene encodes CDR1 MNHEY and CDR2 SMNVEV (reference sequence). CDR3: CASSLVYAREQYF. DNA for the CDR3: TGTGCCAGCAGTTTAGTCTACGCGCGCGAGCAGTACTTC.

Worth noting for this clone: The junction and the germline gene differ at one end; a read error may be behind it. The rearrangement joins TRBV11-2 to TRBJ2-3; the D is unclear. Germline V gives CDR1 SGHAT, CDR2 FQNNGV. The CDR3 runs 16 residues. In nucleotides, the CDR3 is TGTGCCAGCAGCCTAGAGGTGGTAGTTTTCCCAGATACGCAGTATTTT. It codes for CASSLEVVVFPDTQYF.

A few counts support this clone. V is TRBV5-1 and J is TRBJ1-1; D not resolved. This CDR3 comprises 15 residues. Germline CDR1 is SGHRS and CDR2 is YFSETQ. Trimming took 0 bases from V and 0 from J, leaving 9 bases between them. The CDR3 DNA is TGCGCCAGCAGCTTGGGATGGGTGTTGAACACTGAAGCTTTCTTT. Translating gives CASSLGWVLNTEAFF.

The chain employs TRBV29-1 and TRBJ1-1; no clear D gene. Trimming removed 7 bases at V and 1 base at J, with 13 bases between. CDR3 length: 13 amino acids. CDR1 and CDR2 (germline): SQVTM, ANQGSEA. The CDR3 here is CSGVWPGNTEAFF. The CDR3, as DNA: TGCAGCGGGGTATGGCCAGGGAACACTGAAGCTTTCTTT.

The sample holds one count of this clone. The chain employs TRBV30 and TRBJ1-2; D not resolved. Germline V lookup: CDR1 GTSNPN, CDR2 SVGIG (reference sequence). The V end lost 3 bases, the J end lost 4 bases, and 21 bases lay between the germline ends. CDR3 size: 16 residues. DNA for the CDR3: TGTGCCTGGAGCGTCCCTAAGAGCCGAGCAACCTATGGCTACACCTTC. Translation gives CAWSVPKSRATYGYTF.

The chain is built from TRBV6-5 and TRBJ1-3, with 11 nucleotides matching TRBD1. J gave up 8 bases and V 0 bases, and 0 bases lay outside the gene matches. CDR1 is MNHEY and CDR2 is SVGAGI in the germline V gene. This CDR3 spans 14 amino acids. CDR3 loop: CASSYSGQGDTIYF. In nucleotides, the CDR3 is TGTGCCAGCAGTTACTCGGGACAGGGGGACACCATATATTTT.

The chain carries TRBV9 and TRBJ2-3; D not resolved. Germline V gives CDR1 SGDLS, CDR2 YYNGEE. The CDR3 is made up of 15 amino acids. Trimming removed 4 bases at V and 4 bases at J, with 16 bases between. The CDR3 reads CASSSDRRHADTQYF. As DNA, the CDR3 is TGTGCCAGCAGCTCGGATCGAAGACATGCAGATACGCAGTATTTT.

There are a few counts of this clone. The chain is built from TRBV7-2 and TRBJ2-1; unclear D gene. With 3 bases removed from V and 3 bases from J, the gap between germline ends came to 9 bases. The length of the CDR3 is 14 residues. The germline V gene encodes CDR1 SGHTA and CDR2 FQGNSA. The CDR3 loop reads CASSLWTDYNEQFF. The CDR3 bases are TGTGCCAGCAGCTTGTGGACGGACTACAATGAGCAGTTCTTC. The variable domain in full, with the rest retrieved from reference TRBV7-2 and TRBJ2-1, is GAGVSQSPSNKVTEKGKDVELRCDPISGHTALYWYRQSLGQGLEFLIYFQGNSAPDKSGLPSDRFSAERTGGSVSTLTIQRTQQEDSAVYLCASSLWTDYNEQFFGPGTRLTVL.

As to this clone: Other DNA sequences in this specimen translate into the identical CDR3. The gene calls are TRBV6-5 and TRBJ1-2; D is unclear. The germline V gene encodes CDR1 MNHEY and CDR2 SVGAGI. V shed 2 bases and J shed 2 bases, with 6 bases lying between them. This CDR3 is 13 amino acids long. The CDR3 nucleotides read TGTGCCAGCAGTTACGGGCAGAACTATGGCTACACCTTC. Translated: CASSYGQNYGYTF.

In its sample, this clone was seen a few times. The chain uses TRBV2 and TRBJ1-3, with D possibly matching TRBD1 (5 bases). Germline V gene sequence: CDR1 SNHLY, CDR2 FYNNEI. The CDR3 runs to 16 residues. V lost 8 bases to trimming and J lost 3 bases, with 20 bases between them. This chain's CDR3 is CASGGLNGAGGNTIYF. CDR3 nucleotides: TGTGCCAGCGGTGGACTTAATGGGGCGGGTGGAAACACCATATATTTT.

This clone showed up just a few times. The chain's CDR3 is CASRPGNTEAFF. The CDR3 DNA reads TGTGCCAGCAGGCCAGGGAACACTGAAGCTTTCTTT. The V call is TRBV28, the J call TRBJ1-1; unclear D gene. In germline, CDR1 is MDHEN, CDR2 SYDVKM. The ends were cut back, 6 bases at V and 1 base at J, with 6 bases in the middle. The CDR3 is 12 residues long. Full variable domain (remainder filled in from reference TRBV28 and TRBJ1-1): DVKVTQSSRYLVKRTGEKVFLECVQDMDHENMFWYRQDPGLGLRLIYFSYDVKMKEKGDIPEGYSVSREKKERFSLILESASTNQTSMYLCASRPGNTEAFFGQGTRLTVV.

CDR3 nucleotide sequence: TGTGCCATCAGAGCCGGACTAGCGGGAGCTAATGAGCAGTTCTTC. Amino acids: CAIRAGLAGANEQFF. The rearrangement links TRBV10-3 to TRBJ2-1, with 13 bases aligning to TRBD2. CDR1 and CDR2 (germline): ENHRY, SYGVKD. Unmatched junction bases numbered 6, after V lost 6 bases and J lost 7 bases. The length of the CDR3 is 15 residues.

In DNA, the CDR3 is TGTGCCAGCAGCGTTACTAGCGCTACGGTGGACAATGAGCAGTTCTTC. It encodes CASSVTSATVDNEQFF. The chain links TRBV9 to TRBJ2-1, with TRBD2 matching 7 bases. This CDR3 is built from 16 residues. In germline, CDR1 is SGDLS, CDR2 YYNGEE. After removal of 2 bases from V and 5 bases from J, the junction contained 10 bases not matched to a gene.

The genes are TRBV30 and TRBJ2-2, with D uncertain. Trimming left V 3 bases short and J 1 base short, with 3 bases between. This CDR3 spans 12 amino acids. Germline assignment: CDR1 GTSNPN and CDR2 SVGIG (reference sequence). CDR3 protein: CAWRGNTGELFF. The CDR3 region has the DNA TGTGCCTGGAGGGGGAACACCGGGGAGCTGTTTTTT.

In the case of this clone: At the DNA level, this CDR3 is encoded by other sequences in the same sample as well. V is TRBV29-1 and J is TRBJ2-7; the D gene is possibly TRBD2 (5 bases). Germline V gene sequence: CDR1 SQVTM, CDR2 ANQGSEA. V lost 5 bases and J 4 bases, leaving 9 bases between the germline ends. CDR3 length: 11 amino acids. The CDR3 bases are TGCAGCGTTAATTCGGGGTACGAGCAGTACTTC. It specifies CSVNSGYEQYF.

The chain is built from TRBV2 and TRBJ1-1; no reliable D call. Germline assignment: CDR1 SNHLY and CDR2 FYNNEI. There are 14 residues in the CDR3. The V and J ends lost 4 bases and 1 base respectively, with 10 bases between them. The CDR3 here is CASSVRFRNTEAFF. The CDR3 DNA follows: TGTGCCAGCAGTGTCAGGTTTAGGAACACTGAAGCTTTCTTT.

The chain employs TRBV5-1 and TRBJ1-2; 7 bases agree with TRBD1. Per the germline V gene, CDR1 is SGHRS and CDR2 is YFSETQ. This CDR3 comprises 13 residues. V trimming: 3 bases; J trimming: 8 bases; junction bases outside the gene matches: 7. The CDR3 region is CASSSGQVQGYTF. As DNA, the CDR3 is TGCGCCAGCAGCTCCGGACAGGTCCAGGGCTACACCTTC. Based on the CDR3 plus reference TRBV5-1 and TRBJ1-2, the full variable domain is KAGVTQTPRYLIKTRGQQVTLSCSPISGHRSVSWYQQTPGQGLQFLFEYFSETQRNKGNFPGRFSGRQFSNSRSEMNVSTLELGDSALYLCASSSGQVQGYTFGSGTRLTVV.